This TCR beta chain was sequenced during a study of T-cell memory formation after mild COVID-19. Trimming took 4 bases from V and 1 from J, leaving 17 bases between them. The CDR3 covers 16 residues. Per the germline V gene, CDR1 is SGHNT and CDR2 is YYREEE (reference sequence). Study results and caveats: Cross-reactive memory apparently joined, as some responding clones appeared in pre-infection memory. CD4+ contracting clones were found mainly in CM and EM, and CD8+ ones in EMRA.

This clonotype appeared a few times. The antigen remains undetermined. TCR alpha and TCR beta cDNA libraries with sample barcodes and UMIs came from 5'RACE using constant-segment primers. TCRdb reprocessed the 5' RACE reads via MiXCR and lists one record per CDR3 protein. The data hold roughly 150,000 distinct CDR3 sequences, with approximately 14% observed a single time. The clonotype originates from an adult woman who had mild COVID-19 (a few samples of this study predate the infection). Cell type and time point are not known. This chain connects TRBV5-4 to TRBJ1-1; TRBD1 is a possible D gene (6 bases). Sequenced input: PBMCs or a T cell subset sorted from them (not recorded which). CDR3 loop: CASSLQRGQTNTEAFF. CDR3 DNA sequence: TGTGCCAGCAGCCTCCAACGGGGGCAGACGAACACTGAAGCTTTCTTT. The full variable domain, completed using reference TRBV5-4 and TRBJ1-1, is ETGVTQSPTHLIKTRGQQVTLRCSSQSGHNTVSWYQQALGQGPQFIFQYYREEENGRGNFPPRFSGLQFPNYSSELNVNALELDDSALYLCASSLQRGQTNTEAFFGQGTRLTVV.